These 9 T cell receptor beta chains were sequenced from one sample in a study of beta chain features in type 1 diabetes (dated by TCRdb to 2017 to 2018). The library was generated by the immunoSEQ multiplex PCR assay. The High Capacity cDNA Reverse Transcription Kit was used to reverse transcribe all of the isolated RNA, meaning that expressed TCRB transcripts were what got sequenced. The clones in this table, taken by TCRdb from immuneACCESS, are in-frame only. Not every clone is retained; where verified, under half of the shortfall comes from an unresolved V gene, and the cause of the rest is unknown. The sample table shows about 320,000 clones, and 14% are seen once. Jointly, the top ten make up approximately 6.7% of the sample. The sample consisted of central memory CD4+ T cells from blood. These receptors were taken from a man aged 25 to 45 in good health.

This clone was counted many times. J is TRBJ2-4 and V is TRBV4-3; D gene unclear. Germline V gene lookup returns CDR1 LGHNA and CDR2 YSLEER. This CDR3 is built from 15 residues. V was cut by 0 bases and J by 8 bases, with 14 bases left in between. As DNA, the CDR3 is TGCGCCAGCAGCCAAGACGGCCTCGGTGGAGACATTCAGTACTTC. Protein product: CASSQDGLGGDIQYF.

This chain connects TRBV11-2 to TRBJ2-5; 7 positions match TRBD1. The germline gives CDR1 SGHAT, CDR2 FQNNGV. J was trimmed by 5 bases and V by 6 bases; bases with no gene match: 9. CDR3 length equals 14 residues. In nucleotides, the CDR3 is TGTGCCAGCAGGCGAACAGGGGCCGGGGAGACCCAGTACTTC. It encodes CASRRTGAGETQYF. Filled out from reference TRBV11-2 and TRBJ2-5, the complete variable domain reads EAGVAQSPRYKIIEKRQSVAFWCNPISGHATLYWYQQILGQGPKLLIQFQNNGVVDDSQLPKDRFSAERLKGVDSTLKIQPAKLEDSAVYLCASRRTGAGETQYFGPGTRLLVL.

The CDR3 sequence is CASSLNNGNTDTQYF. The CDR3, as DNA: TGTGCCAGCAGCTTAAACAATGGAAACACAGATACGCAGTATTTT. The chain recombines TRBV7-2 with TRBJ2-3; no firm D call. The V gene lost 2 bases and the J gene lost 2 bases, with 11 bases spanning the gap. CDR3 size: 15 residues. Germline-derived CDR1 and CDR2 are SGHTA and FQGNSA.

Only a few counts were recorded for this clone. The V call is TRBV2, the J call TRBJ1-6, with TRBD1 matching over 10 bases. Losses at the gene ends were 9 bases for V and 7 bases for J; bases not matched to a gene: 6. CDR1 and CDR2 (germline): SNHLY, FYNNEI. This CDR3 spans 14 amino acids. The CDR3 DNA reads as TGTGCCAGGAACCCGGGACAGGGGAATTCACCCCTCCACTTT. Its protein is CARNPGQGNSPLHF.

This clone was detected only a few times. This chain links TRBV5-5 with TRBJ2-5; 9 positions agree with TRBD2. V shed 3 bases and J 2 bases; nucleotides not matched to a gene: 8. CDR1 is SGHKS, CDR2 YYEKEE, per germline (reference sequence). The CDR3 is 16 residues long. The CDR3: CASSSGTSRSQETQYF. The CDR3 DNA sequence: TGTGCCAGCAGCTCTGGGACTAGCCGATCGCAAGAGACCCAGTACTTC.

This clone showed up many times. The CDR3 here is CASRRDRGATGELFF. The CDR3 DNA follows: TGTGCCAGTAGGAGGGACAGGGGAGCAACTGGGGAGCTGTTTTTT. The chain links TRBV19 to TRBJ2-2; 10 nucleotides agree with TRBD1. Unmatched junction bases numbered 9, after V lost 6 bases and J lost 8 bases. Germline V gene sequence: CDR1 LNHDA, CDR2 SQIVND (reference sequence). The CDR3 is made up of 15 amino acids.

This clone showed up just a few times. The chain links TRBV11-3 to TRBJ2-1; D call uncertain. Per the germline V gene, CDR1 is SGHNT and CDR2 is YENEEA. V lost 1 base to trimming and J lost 6 bases, with 4 bases between them. This CDR3 contains 12 residues. CDR3 DNA sequence: TGTGCCAGCAGCTTAGTGTCCAATGAGCAGTTCTTC. Amino acids: CASSLVSNEQFF.

The V gene is TRBV2, the J gene TRBJ2-2, with TRBD1 identical over 9 bases. J was trimmed by 6 bases and V by 8 bases; bases with no gene match: 4. The CDR3 consists of 13 residues. In germline, CDR1 is SNHLY, CDR2 FYNNEI. CDR3 DNA: TGTGCCAGCGTTGACAGGGGGTCCGGGGAGCTGTTTTTT. Its translation is CASVDRGSGELFF. Full variable domain (remainder filled in from reference TRBV2 and TRBJ2-2): EPEVTQTPSHQVTQMGQEVILRCVPISNHLYFYWYRQILGQKVEFLVSFYNNEISEKSEIFDDQFSVERPDGSNFTLKIRSTKLEDSAMYFCASVDRGSGELFFGEGSRLTVL.

In this sample, this clone turned up many times. This rearrangement joins TRBV6-1 to TRBJ1-3, with 10 nucleotides matching TRBD1. The germline CDR1 and CDR2 sequences are MNHNS and SASEGT. There are 13 residues in the CDR3. With 5 bases clipped from V and 10 bases from J, the junction kept 5 bases outside the gene matches. The CDR3 here is CASSQGQGRTIYF. The CDR3 bases are TGTGCCAGCAGTCAGGGACAGGGGCGAACCATATATTTT.